This TCR beta chain stems from a study of CD8 T cells in ankylosing spondylitis. Findings and limits, study-wide: CD8+ cells made up the disease-linked clones, which were relatively rare in peripheral blood.

Germline V CDR1 and CDR2: GTSNPN, SVGIG (reference sequence). The V gene lost 4 bases and the J gene lost 9 bases, with 13 bases spanning the gap. The CDR3 is 12 residues long. One entry per CDR3 protein results from TCRdb running MiXCR on the 5' RACE reads. The sample has more than 150,000 distinct CDR3 sequences; 15% to 20% are singletons. Many counts were recorded for this clonotype. Antigen unknown. The chain links TRBV30 to TRBJ2-1, with D perhaps given as TRBD1 or TRBD2 (5 bases each). The sequencing input was blood, either unsorted or a sorted T cell fraction (not recorded which). The TCR sequence derives from a male donor aged 5-30 years with ankylosing spondylitis or in good health (not recorded which). The CDR3 spells CAWKGRSFEQFF. The CDR3 nucleotides read TGTGCCTGGAAGGGGAGAAGCTTTGAGCAGTTCTTC. Using reference TRBV30 and TRBJ2-1 for the parts outside the CDR3, the full variable domain is SQTIHQWPATLVQPVGSPLSLECTVEGTSNPNLYWYRQAAGRGLQLLFYSVGIGQISSEVPQNLSASRPQDRQFILSSKKLLLSDSGFYLCAWKGRSFEQFFGPGTRLTVL.